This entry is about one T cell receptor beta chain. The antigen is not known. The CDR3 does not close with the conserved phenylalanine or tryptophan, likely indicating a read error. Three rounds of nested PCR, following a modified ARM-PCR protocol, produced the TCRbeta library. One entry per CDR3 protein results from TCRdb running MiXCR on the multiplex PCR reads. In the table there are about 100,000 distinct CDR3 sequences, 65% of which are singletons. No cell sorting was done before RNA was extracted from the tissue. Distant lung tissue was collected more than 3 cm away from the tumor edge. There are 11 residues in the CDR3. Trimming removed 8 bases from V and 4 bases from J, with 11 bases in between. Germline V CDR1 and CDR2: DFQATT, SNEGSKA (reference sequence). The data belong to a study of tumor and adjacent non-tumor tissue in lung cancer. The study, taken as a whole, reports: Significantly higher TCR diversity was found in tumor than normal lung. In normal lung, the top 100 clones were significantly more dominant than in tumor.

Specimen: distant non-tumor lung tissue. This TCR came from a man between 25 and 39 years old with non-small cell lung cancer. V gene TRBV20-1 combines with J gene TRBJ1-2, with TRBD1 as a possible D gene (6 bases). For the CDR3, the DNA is TGCAGTTCATGGACAGTCTATGGCTACACCTTA. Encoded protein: CSSWTVYGYTL.